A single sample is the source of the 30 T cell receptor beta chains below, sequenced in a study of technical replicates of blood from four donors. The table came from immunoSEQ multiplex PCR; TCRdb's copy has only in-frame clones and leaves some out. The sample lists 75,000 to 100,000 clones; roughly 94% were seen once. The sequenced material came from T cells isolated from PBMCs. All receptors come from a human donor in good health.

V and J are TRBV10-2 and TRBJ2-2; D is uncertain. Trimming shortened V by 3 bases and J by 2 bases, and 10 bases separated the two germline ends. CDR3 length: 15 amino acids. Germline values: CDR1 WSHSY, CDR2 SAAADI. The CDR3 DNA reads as TGCGCCAGCAGTGACCCTAGAAGAAACACCGGGGAGCTGTTTTTT. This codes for CASSDPRRNTGELFF.

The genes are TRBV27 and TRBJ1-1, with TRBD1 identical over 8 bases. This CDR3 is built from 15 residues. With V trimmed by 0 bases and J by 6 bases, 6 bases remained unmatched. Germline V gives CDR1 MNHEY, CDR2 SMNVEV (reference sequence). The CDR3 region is CASSLSGTGASEAFF. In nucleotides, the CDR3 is TGTGCCAGCAGTTTATCCGGGACAGGTGCTTCTGAAGCTTTCTTT.

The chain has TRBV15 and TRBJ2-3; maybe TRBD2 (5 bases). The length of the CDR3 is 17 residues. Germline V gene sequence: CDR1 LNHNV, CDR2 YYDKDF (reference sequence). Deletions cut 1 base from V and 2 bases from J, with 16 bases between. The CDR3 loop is CATSRGVGVLPTDTQYF. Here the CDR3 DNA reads TGTGCCACCAGCAGAGGGGTCGGGGTGTTACCCACAGATACGCAGTATTTT.

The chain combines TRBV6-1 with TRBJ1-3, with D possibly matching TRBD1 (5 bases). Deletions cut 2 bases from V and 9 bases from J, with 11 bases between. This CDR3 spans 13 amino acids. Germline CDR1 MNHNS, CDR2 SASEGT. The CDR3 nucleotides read TGTGCCAGCAGTGAAAGGGGTATTGGCACCATATATTTT. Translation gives CASSERGIGTIYF.

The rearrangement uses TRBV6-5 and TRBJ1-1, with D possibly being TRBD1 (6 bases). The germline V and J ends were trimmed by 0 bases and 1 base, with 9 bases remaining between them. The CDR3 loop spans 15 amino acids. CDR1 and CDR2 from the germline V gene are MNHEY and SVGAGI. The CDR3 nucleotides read TGTGCCAGCAGTTACTCGCAGGGGTGGAACACTGAAGCTTTCTTT. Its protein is CASSYSQGWNTEAFF.

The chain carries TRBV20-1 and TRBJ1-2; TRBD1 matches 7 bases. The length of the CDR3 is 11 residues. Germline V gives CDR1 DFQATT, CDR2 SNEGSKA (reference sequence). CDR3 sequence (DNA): TGCACATTTGGAGGGGGCGGAAGCTACACCTTC. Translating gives CTFGGGGSYTF.

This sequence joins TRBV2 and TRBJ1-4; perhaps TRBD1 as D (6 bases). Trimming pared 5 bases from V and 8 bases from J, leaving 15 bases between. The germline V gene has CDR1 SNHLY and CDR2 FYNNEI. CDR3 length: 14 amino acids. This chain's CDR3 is CASSRSPQGEKLFF. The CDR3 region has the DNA TGTGCCAGCAGTCGATCCCCCCAGGGGGAAAAACTGTTTTTT.

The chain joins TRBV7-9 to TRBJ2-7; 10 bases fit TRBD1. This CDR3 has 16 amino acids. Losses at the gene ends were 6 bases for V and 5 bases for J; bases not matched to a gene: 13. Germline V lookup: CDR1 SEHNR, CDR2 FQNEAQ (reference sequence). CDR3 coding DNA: TGTGCCAGCAGTACAACCCCGGGACAGGGGCTTGACGAGCAGTACTTC. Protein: CASSTTPGQGLDEQYF.

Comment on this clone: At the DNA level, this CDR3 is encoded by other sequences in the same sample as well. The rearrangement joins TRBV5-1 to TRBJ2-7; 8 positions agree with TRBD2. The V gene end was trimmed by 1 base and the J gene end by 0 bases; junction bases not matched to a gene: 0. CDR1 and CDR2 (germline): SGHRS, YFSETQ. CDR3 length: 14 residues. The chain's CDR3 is CASSLTSGSYEQYF. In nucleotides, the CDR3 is TGCGCCAGCAGCTTGACTAGCGGCTCCTACGAGCAGTACTTC.

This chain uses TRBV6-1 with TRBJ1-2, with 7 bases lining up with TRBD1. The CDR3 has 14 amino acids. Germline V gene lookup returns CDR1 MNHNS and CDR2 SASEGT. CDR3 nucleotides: TGTGCTTTCCGGGACAGCTCATTTTTCTATGGCTACACCTTC. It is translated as CAFRDSSFFYGYTF.

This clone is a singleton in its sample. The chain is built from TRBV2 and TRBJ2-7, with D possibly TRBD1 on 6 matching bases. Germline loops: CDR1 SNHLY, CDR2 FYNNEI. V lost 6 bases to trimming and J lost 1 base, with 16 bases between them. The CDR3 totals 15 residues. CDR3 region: CASRPLRGSSYEQYF. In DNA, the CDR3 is TGTGCCAGCAGGCCCTTGAGGGGGTCATCCTACGAGCAGTACTTC.

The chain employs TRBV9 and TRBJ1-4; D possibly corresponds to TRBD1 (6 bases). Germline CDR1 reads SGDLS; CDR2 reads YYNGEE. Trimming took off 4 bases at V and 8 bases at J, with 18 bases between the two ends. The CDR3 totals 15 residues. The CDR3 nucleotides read TGTGCCAGCAGCAAATTTCAGGGGAGTGGGGAAAAACTGTTTTTT. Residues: CASSKFQGSGEKLFF.

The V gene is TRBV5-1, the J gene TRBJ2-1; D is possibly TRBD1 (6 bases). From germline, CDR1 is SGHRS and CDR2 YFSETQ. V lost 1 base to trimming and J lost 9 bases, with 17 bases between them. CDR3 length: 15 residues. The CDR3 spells CASSLLGQLSGEQFF. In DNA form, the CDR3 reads TGCGCCAGCAGCTTGTTAGGACAGCTATCTGGTGAGCAGTTCTTC. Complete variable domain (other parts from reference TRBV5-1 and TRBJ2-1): KAGVTQTPRYLIKTRGQQVTLSCSPISGHRSVSWYQQTPGQGLQFLFEYFSETQRNKGNFPGRFSGRQFSNSRSEMNVSTLELGDSALYLCASSLLGQLSGEQFFGPGTRLTVL.

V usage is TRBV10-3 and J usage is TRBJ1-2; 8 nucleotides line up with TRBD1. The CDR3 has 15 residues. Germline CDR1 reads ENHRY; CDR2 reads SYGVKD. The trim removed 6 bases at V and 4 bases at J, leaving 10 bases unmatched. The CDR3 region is CAIREQGEAIYGYTF. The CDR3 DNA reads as TGTGCCATCAGGGAACAGGGGGAGGCCATCTATGGCTACACCTTC.

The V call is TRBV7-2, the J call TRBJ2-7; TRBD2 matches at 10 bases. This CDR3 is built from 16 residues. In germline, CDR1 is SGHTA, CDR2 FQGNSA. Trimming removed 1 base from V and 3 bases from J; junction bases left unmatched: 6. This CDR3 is CASSLEGGLADYEQYF. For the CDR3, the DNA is TGTGCCAGCAGCTTAGAGGGCGGACTAGCGGACTACGAGCAGTACTTC.

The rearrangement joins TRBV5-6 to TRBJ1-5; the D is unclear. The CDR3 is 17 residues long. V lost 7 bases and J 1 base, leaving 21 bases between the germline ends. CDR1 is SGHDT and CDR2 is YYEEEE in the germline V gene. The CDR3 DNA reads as TGTGCCAGCGAAGCCCGAAGGGCGGCGGGGAGCAATCAGCCCCAGCATTTT. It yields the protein CASEARRAAGSNQPQHF.

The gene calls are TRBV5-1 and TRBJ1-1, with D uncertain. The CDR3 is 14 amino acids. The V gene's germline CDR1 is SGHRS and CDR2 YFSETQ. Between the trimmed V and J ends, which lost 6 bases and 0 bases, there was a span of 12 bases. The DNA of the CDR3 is TGCGCCAGCAACCGGGGAGGGTTGAACACTGAAGCTTTCTTT. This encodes CASNRGGLNTEAFF.

The CDR3: CASSLGGGVDNEQFF. The CDR3, as DNA: TGTGCCAGCAGCTTAGGAGGGGGCGTAGACAATGAGCAGTTCTTC. The gene calls are TRBV5-4 and TRBJ2-1, with TRBD1 as a possible D gene (7 bases). The V end lost 2 bases, the J end lost 5 bases, and 14 bases lay between the germline ends. The CDR3 is 15 residues long. Germline V lookup: CDR1 SGHNT, CDR2 YYREEE (reference sequence).

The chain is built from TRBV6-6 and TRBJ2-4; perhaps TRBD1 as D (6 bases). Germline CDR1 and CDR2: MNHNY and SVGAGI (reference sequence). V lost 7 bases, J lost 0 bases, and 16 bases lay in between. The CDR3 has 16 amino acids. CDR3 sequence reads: CASIGTGHSAKNIQYF. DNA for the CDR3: TGTGCCAGCATCGGAACAGGGCATTCAGCCAAAAACATTCAGTACTTC.

The CDR3 bases are TGTGCCAGCAGTCCACCCCAGACTAGCGGGGACCCCTACGAGCAGTACTTC. Amino acids: CASSPPQTSGDPYEQYF. The rearrangement uses TRBV28 and TRBJ2-7; 11 bases line up with TRBD2. The germline V gene encodes CDR1 MDHEN and CDR2 SYDVKM. V dropped 5 bases and J dropped 2; count of bases not matched to a gene: 11. The CDR3 is 17 residues long.

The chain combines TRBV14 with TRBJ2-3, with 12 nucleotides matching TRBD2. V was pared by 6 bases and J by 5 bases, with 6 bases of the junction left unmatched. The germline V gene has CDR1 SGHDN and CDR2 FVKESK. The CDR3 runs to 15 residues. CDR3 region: CASSRLAGEVDTQYF. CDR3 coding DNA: TGTGCCAGCAGTCGACTAGCGGGAGAGGTAGATACGCAGTATTTT. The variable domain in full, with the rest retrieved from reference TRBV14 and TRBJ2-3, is EAGVTQFPSHSVIEKGQTVTLRCDPISGHDNLYWYRRVMGKEIKFLLHFVKESKQDESGMPNNRFLAERTGGTYSTLKVQPAELEDSGVYFCASSRLAGEVDTQYFGPGTRLTVL.

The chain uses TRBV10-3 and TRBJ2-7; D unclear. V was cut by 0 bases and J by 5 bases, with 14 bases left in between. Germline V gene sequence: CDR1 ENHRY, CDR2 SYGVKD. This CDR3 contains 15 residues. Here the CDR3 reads CAISESTSAIHEQYF. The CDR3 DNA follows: TGTGCCATCAGTGAGTCGACCAGCGCGATACACGAGCAGTACTTC.

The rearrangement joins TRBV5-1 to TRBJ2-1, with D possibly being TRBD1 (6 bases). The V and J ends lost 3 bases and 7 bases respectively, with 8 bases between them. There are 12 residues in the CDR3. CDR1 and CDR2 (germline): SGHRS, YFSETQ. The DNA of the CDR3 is TGCGCCAGCAGCTCCCAGGGGAATGAGCAGTTCTTC. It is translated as CASSSQGNEQFF.

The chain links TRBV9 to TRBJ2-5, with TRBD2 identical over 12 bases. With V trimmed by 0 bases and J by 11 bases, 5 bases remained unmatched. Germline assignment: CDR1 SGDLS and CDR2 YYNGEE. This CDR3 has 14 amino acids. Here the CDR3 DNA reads TGTGCCAGCAGCGTAGCGCTAGCGGGGGGGGAGCAGTACTTC. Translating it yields CASSVALAGGEQYF.

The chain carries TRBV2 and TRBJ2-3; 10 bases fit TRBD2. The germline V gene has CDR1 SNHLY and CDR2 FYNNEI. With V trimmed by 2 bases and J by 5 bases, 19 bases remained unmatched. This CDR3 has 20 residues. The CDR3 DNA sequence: TGTGCCAGCAGTGAACGGGGGACTATTAGCGGGGGGCGGCGTCGAGATACGCAGTATTTT. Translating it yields CASSERGTISGGRRRDTQYF.

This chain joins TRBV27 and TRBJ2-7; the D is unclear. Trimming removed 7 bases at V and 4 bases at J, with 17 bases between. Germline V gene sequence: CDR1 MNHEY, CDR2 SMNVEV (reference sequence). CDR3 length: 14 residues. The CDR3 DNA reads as TGTGCCAGCATGGAGACCCCCTCCCGGTACGAGCAGTACTTC. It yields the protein CASMETPSRYEQYF.

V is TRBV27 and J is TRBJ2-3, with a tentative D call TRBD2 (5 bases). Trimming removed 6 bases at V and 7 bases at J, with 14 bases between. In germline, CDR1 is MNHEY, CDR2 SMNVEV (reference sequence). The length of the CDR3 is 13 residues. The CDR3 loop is CASRRLATNTQYF. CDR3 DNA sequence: TGTGCCAGCAGACGGCTAGCCACTAATACGCAGTATTTT.

CDR3 bases: TGCAGCGTTGAAGATCAGGGGGTGTCGTCATTAGATACGCAGTATTTT. Residues: CSVEDQGVSSLDTQYF. The chain has TRBV29-1 and TRBJ2-3; 7 nucleotides match TRBD1. The CDR3 extends over 16 amino acids. J gave up 5 bases and V 0 bases, and 11 bases lay outside the gene matches. CDR1 and CDR2 (germline): SQVTM, ANQGSEA.

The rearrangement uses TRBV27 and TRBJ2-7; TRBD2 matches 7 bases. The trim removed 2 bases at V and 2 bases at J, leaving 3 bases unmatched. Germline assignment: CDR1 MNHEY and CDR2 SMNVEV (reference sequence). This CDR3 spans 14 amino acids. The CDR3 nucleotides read TGTGCCAGCAGTTTACTAGCGGATACCTACGAGCAGTACTTC. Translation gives CASSLLADTYEQYF.

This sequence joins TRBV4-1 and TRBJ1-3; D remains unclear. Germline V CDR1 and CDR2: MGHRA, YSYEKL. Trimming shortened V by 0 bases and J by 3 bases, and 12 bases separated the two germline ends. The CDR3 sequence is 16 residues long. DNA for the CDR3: TGCGCCAGCAGCCAAGAGGAGGGAGCAGTTGGAAACACCATATATTTT. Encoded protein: CASSQEEGAVGNTIYF.